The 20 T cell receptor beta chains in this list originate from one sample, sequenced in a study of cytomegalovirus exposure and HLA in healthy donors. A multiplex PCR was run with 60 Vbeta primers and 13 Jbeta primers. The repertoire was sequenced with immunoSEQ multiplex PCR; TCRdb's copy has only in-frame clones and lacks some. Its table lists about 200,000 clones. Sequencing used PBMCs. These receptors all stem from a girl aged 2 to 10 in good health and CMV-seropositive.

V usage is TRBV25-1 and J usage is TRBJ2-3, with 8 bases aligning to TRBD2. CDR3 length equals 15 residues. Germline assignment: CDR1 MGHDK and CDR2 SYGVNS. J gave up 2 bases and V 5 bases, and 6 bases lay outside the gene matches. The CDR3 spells CASSPSGSSTDTQYF. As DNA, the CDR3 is TGTGCCAGCAGTCCAAGCGGGAGTTCCACAGATACGCAGTATTTT.

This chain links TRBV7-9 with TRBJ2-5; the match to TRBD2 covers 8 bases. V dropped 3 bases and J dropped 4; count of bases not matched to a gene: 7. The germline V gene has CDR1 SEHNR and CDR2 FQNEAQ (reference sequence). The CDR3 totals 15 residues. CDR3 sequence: CASSFGRAAGETQYF. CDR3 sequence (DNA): TGTGCCAGCAGCTTCGGGAGGGCCGCGGGAGAGACCCAGTACTTC.

CDR3 amino acids: CASKTLGFGGTQYF. DNA for the CDR3: TGTGCCAGCAAGACACTAGGGTTCGGCGGGACCCAGTACTTC. The chain employs TRBV5-8 and TRBJ2-5; TRBD2 is a possible D gene (5 bases). There are 14 residues in the CDR3. The germline V gene has CDR1 SGHTS and CDR2 YDEGEE. V shed 6 bases and J shed 7 bases, with 19 bases lying between them.

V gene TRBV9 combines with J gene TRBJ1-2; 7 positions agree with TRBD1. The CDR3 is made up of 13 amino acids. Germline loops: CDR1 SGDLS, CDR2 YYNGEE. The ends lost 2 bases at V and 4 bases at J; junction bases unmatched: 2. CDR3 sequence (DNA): TGTGCCAGCAGCGTTTCAGGGGGCTATGGCTACACCTTC. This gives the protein CASSVSGGYGYTF. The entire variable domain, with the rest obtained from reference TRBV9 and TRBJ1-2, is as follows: DSGVTQTPKHLITATGQRVTLRCSPRSGDLSVYWYQQSLDQGLQFLIQYYNGEERAKGNILERFSAQQFPDLHSELNLSSLELGDSALYFCASSVSGGYGYTFGSGTRLTVV.

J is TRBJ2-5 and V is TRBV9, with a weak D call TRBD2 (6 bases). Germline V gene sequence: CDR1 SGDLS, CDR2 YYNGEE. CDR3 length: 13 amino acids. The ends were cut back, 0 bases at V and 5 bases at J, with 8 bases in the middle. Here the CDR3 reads CASSVDGRETQYF. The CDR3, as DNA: TGTGCCAGCAGCGTAGATGGGAGGGAGACCCAGTACTTC.

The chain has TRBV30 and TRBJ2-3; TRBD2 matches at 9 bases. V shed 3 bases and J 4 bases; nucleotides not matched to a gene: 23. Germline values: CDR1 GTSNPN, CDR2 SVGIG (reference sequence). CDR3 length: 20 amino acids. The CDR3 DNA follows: TGTGCCTGGAGGCCCATAGGGGAGATAGCGGGAGAAAAAAGTGCAGATACGCAGTATTTT. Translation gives CAWRPIGEIAGEKSADTQYF.

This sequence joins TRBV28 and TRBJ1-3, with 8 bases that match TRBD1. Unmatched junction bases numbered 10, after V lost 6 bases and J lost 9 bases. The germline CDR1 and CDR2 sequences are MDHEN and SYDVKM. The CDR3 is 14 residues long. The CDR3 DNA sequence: TGTGCCAGCAGCCGGCCTCGACAGGGGCTCACCATATATTTT. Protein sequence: CASSRPRQGLTIYF.

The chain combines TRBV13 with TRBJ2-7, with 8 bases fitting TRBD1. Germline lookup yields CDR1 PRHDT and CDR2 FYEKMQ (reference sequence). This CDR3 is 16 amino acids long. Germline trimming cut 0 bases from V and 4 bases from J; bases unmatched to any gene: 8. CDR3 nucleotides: TGTGCCAGCAGCTTAGGGTTTGGACAGGGTAGGTACGAGCAGTACTTC. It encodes CASSLGFGQGRYEQYF.

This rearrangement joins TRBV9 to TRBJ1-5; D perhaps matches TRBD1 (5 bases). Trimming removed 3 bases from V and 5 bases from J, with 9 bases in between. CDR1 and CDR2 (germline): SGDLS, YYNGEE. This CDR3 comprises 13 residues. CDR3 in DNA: TGTGCCAGCAGCGCGGAAGGGGATCAGCCCCAGCATTTT. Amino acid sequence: CASSAEGDQPQHF.

For the CDR3, the DNA is TGTGCCAGCAGCGCCGTGGGGAGACGCTACGAGCAGTACTTC. Its translation: CASSAVGRRYEQYF. The chain combines TRBV7-2 with TRBJ2-7, with D possibly matching TRBD2 (5 bases). Germline V gives CDR1 SGHTA, CDR2 FQGNSA. V lost 5 bases and J 3 bases, leaving 14 bases between the germline ends. There are 14 residues in the CDR3.

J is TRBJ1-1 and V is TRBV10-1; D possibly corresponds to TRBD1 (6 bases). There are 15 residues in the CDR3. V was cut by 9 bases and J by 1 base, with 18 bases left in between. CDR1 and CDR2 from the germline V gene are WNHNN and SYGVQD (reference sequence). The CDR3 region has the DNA TGCGCCAGTAGTTCCGCCGGGACAACGAACACTGAAGCTTTCTTT. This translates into CASSSAGTTNTEAFF.

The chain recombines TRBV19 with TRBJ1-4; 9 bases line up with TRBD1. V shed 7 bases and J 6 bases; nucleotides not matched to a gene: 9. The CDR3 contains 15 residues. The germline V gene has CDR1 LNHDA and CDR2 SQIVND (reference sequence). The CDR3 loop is CASISAGTGYEKLFF. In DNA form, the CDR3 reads TGTGCCAGTATCTCAGCCGGGACAGGGTATGAAAAACTGTTTTTT.

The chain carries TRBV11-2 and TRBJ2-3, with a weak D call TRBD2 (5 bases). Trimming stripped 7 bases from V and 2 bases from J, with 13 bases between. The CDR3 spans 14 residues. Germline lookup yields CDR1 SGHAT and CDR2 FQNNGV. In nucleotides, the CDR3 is TGTGCCAGCACCCGGACGGGGAACACAGATACGCAGTATTTT. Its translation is CASTRTGNTDTQYF. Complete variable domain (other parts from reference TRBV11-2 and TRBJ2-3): EAGVAQSPRYKIIEKRQSVAFWCNPISGHATLYWYQQILGQGPKLLIQFQNNGVVDDSQLPKDRFSAERLKGVDSTLKIQPAKLEDSAVYLCASTRTGNTDTQYFGPGTRLTVL.

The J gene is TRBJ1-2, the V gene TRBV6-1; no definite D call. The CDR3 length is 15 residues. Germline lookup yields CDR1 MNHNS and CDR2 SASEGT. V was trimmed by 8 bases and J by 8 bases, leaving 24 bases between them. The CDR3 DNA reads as TGTGCCAGCGTCGTTGAGGGAAGGTCGGCTGGGGGCTACACCTTC. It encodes CASVVEGRSAGGYTF.

The CDR3 is CASSSEGTEAFF. In nucleotides, the CDR3 is TGTGCCAGCAGTTCCGAGGGAACTGAAGCTTTCTTT. This chain connects TRBV28 to TRBJ1-1; D call uncertain. Trimming shortened V by 4 bases and J by 5 bases, and 8 bases separated the two germline ends. CDR1 MDHEN and CDR2 SYDVKM come from the germline V gene. The CDR3 sequence is 12 residues long.

Here the CDR3 DNA reads TGTGCCATAACGCAGGGTCCTAACACTGAAGCTTTCTTT. Translated, it gives CAITQGPNTEAFF. This chain joins TRBV10-3 and TRBJ1-1; maybe TRBD1 (5 bases). V was pared by 9 bases and J by 2 bases, with 13 bases between. There are 13 residues in the CDR3. Germline V gene sequence: CDR1 ENHRY, CDR2 SYGVKD.

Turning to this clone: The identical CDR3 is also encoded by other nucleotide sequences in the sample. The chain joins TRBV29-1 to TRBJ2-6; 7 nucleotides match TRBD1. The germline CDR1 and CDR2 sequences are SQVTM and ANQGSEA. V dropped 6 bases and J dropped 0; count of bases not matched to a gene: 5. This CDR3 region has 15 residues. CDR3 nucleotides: TGCAGCGTGTTGACAGGGCTCTCTGGGGCCAACGTCCTGACTTTC. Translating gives CSVLTGLSGANVLTF.

The CDR3 region is CASRPGQGKGEQYF. The DNA for the CDR3 is TGTGCCAGCAGGCCGGGACAGGGGAAGGGCGAGCAGTACTTC. The chain couples TRBV28 to TRBJ2-7; 10 nucleotides agree with TRBD1. The germline V gene encodes CDR1 MDHEN and CDR2 SYDVKM. The CDR3 loop spans 14 amino acids. The V gene end was trimmed by 6 bases and the J gene end by 6 bases; junction bases not matched to a gene: 8.

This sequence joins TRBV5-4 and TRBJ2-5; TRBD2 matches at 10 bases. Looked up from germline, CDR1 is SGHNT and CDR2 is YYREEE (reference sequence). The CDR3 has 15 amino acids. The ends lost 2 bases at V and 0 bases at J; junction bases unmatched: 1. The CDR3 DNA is TGTGCCAGCAGCTTAGGGACTAGCGACCAAGAGACCCAGTACTTC. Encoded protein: CASSLGTSDQETQYF.

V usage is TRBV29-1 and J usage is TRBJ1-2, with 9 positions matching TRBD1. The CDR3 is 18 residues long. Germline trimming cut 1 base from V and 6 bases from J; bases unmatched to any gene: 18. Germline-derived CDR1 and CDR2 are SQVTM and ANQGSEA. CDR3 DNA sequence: TGCAGCGTTGAAGGATCGCGGACAGGGGATCCCCAATTCGATGGCTACACCTTC. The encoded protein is CSVEGSRTGDPQFDGYTF.